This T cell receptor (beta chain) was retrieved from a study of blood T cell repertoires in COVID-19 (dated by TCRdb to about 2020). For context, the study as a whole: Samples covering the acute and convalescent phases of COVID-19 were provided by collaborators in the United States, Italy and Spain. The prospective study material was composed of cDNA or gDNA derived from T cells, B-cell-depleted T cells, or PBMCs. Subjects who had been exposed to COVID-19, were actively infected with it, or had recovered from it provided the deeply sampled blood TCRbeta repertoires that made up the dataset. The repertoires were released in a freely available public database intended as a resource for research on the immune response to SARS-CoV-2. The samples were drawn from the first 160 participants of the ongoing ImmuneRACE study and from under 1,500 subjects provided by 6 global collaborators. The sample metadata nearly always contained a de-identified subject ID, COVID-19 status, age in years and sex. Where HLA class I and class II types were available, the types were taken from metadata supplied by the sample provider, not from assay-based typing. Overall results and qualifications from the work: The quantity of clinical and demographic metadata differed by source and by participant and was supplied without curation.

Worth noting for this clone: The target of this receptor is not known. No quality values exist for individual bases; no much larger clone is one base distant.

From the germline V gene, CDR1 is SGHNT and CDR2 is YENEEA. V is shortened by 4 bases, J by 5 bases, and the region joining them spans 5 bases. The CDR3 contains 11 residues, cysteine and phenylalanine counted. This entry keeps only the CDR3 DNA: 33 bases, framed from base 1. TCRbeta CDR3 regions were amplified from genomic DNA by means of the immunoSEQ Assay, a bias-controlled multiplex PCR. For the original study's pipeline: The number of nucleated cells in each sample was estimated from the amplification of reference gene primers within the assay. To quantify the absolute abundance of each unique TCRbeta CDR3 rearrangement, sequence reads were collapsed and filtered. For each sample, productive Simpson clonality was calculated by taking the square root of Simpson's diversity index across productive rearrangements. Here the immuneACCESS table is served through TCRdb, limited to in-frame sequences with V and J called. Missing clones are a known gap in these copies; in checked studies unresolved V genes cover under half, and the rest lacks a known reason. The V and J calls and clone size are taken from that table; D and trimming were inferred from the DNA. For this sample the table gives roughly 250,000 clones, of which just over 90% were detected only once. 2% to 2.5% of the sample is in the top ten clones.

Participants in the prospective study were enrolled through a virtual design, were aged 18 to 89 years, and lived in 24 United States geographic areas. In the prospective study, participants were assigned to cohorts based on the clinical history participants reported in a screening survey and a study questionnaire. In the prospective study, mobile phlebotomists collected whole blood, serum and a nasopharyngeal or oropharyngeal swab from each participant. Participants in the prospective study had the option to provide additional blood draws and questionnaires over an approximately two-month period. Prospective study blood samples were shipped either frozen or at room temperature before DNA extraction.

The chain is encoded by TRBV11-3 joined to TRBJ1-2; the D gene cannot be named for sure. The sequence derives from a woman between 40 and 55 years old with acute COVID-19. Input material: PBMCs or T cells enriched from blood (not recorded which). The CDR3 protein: CASSSGYGYTF. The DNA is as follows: TGTGCCAGCAGCTCGGGGTATGGCTACACCTTC.